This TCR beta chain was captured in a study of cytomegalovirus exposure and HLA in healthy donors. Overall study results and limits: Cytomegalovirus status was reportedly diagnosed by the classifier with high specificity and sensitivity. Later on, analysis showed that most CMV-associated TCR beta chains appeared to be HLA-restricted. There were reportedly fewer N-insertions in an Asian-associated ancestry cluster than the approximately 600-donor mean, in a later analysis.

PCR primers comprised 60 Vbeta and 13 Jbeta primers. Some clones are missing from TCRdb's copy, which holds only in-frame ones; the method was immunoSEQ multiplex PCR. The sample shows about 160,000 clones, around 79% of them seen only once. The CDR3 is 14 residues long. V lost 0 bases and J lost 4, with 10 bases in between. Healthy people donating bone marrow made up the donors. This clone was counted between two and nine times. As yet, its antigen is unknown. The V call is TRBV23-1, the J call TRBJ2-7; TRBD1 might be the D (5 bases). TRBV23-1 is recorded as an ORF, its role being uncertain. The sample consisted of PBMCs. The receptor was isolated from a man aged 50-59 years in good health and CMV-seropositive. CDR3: CASSQSAGNYEQYF. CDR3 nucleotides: TGCGCCAGCAGTCAATCCGCAGGGAATTACGAGCAGTACTTC.